Each of the 2 T cell receptor beta chains below was sequenced from the same sample in a study of OX40 agonist ivuxolimab in advanced cancers. Assay used: immunoSEQ multiplex PCR; TCRdb lists only in-frame clones, some missing. The sample lists approximately 70,000 clones, about 92% occurring once. Source: CD4+ or CD8+ T cells sorted from blood, taken in a trial of the OX40 agonist ivuxolimab. All receptors derive from an adult with an advanced solid tumor such as melanoma, head and neck, liver or kidney cancer.

V is TRBV11-3 and J is TRBJ1-2, with D unclear. Per germline, CDR1 SGHNT and CDR2 YENEEA. The CDR3 spans 14 residues. Trimming left V 5 bases short and J 7 bases short, with 17 bases between. CDR3 sequence reads: CASSPRRGWGGYTF. The DNA for the CDR3 is TGTGCCAGCAGCCCCCGGCGTGGGTGGGGTGGCTACACCTTC.

The DNA of the CDR3 is TGTGCCAGCAGTTTATTGACGGGGAACACTGAAGCTTTCTTT. Translated, it gives CASSLLTGNTEAFF. V usage is TRBV28 and J usage is TRBJ1-1; D not resolved. This CDR3 is 14 amino acids long. Trimming took off 1 base at V and 1 base at J, with 7 bases between the two ends. CDR1 and CDR2 from the germline V gene are MDHEN and SYDVKM. The full variable domain, in which reference TRBV28 and TRBJ1-1 provide the parts outside the CDR3, is DVKVTQSSRYLVKRTGEKVFLECVQDMDHENMFWYRQDPGLGLRLIYFSYDVKMKEKGDIPEGYSVSREKKERFSLILESASTNQTSMYLCASSLLTGNTEAFFGQGTRLTVV.